The 8 T cell receptor beta chains below were found in one sample sequenced in a study of OX40 agonist ivuxolimab in advanced cancers. The repertoire was sequenced with immunoSEQ multiplex PCR; TCRdb's copy has only in-frame clones and lacks some. The table lists under 95,000 clones, around 90% of them singletons. Material: CD4+ or CD8+ T cells sorted from blood, obtained in a trial of the OX40 agonist ivuxolimab. The receptors were sampled from an adult with an advanced solid tumor such as melanoma, head and neck, liver or kidney cancer.

This sequence joins TRBV2 and TRBJ2-3, with 11 bases matching TRBD2. The germline V gene has CDR1 SNHLY and CDR2 FYNNEI. Trimming took 0 bases from V and 6 from J; bases not matched to a gene: 5. The CDR3 covers 16 residues. Here the CDR3 DNA reads TGTGCCAGCAGTGAAGCGCTTAGCGGGGGGGTTGATACGCAGTATTTT. Translation: CASSEALSGGVDTQYF.

V usage is TRBV9 and J usage is TRBJ1-4, with D perhaps TRBD1 (5 bases). The V gene's germline CDR1 is SGDLS and CDR2 YYNGEE. Between the trimmed V and J ends, which lost 3 bases and 7 bases, there was a span of 16 bases. The CDR3 length is 15 residues. Here the CDR3 DNA reads TGTGCCAGCAGCGGACGTGGAGGGGCGGGTGAAAAACTGTTTTTT. Translation gives CASSGRGGAGEKLFF.

This sequence joins TRBV7-6 and TRBJ1-3, with D perhaps TRBD1 (5 bases). The CDR3 length is 15 residues. From germline, CDR1 is SGHVS and CDR2 FNYEAQ. The germline V and J ends were trimmed by 0 bases and 4 bases, with 10 bases remaining between them. The chain's CDR3 is CASSLAGGRGNTIYF. CDR3 bases: TGTGCCAGCAGCTTAGCGGGGGGTCGAGGAAACACCATATATTTT.

CDR3 region: CASSLSVRQGTDTQYF. The DNA for the CDR3 is TGTGCCAGCAGCTTGAGTGTGCGGCAAGGCACAGATACGCAGTATTTT. The chain employs TRBV7-9 and TRBJ2-3; D not resolved. The CDR3 is 16 amino acids. Looked up from germline, CDR1 is SEHNR and CDR2 is FQNEAQ (reference sequence). V was clipped by 3 bases and J by 1 base, with 14 bases between them.

V is TRBV6-6 and J is TRBJ2-5; 12 bases are a match to TRBD2. The germline gives CDR1 MNHNY, CDR2 SVGAGI (reference sequence). The CDR3 loop spans 16 amino acids. The ends lost 0 bases at V and 1 base at J; junction bases unmatched: 0. DNA of the CDR3: TGTGCCAGCAGTTACTCGACTAGCGGGAGCCAAGAGACCCAGTACTTC. It codes for CASSYSTSGSQETQYF.

The chain recombines TRBV10-3 with TRBJ1-1; TRBD1 might be the D (5 bases). The V end lost 4 bases, the J end lost 1 base, and 13 bases lay between the germline ends. The germline V gene encodes CDR1 ENHRY and CDR2 SYGVKD. CDR3 length equals 15 residues. CDR3 region: CAISGGQTGNTEAFF. The CDR3 bases are TGTGCCATCAGTGGCGGACAAACCGGGAACACTGAAGCTTTCTTT.

The V gene is TRBV30, the J gene TRBJ1-2; possibly TRBD1 for D (6 bases). The CDR3 extends over 12 amino acids. V lost 5 bases and J 4 bases, leaving 11 bases between the germline ends. In germline, CDR1 is GTSNPN, CDR2 SVGIG (reference sequence). Written as DNA, the CDR3 is TGTGCCTGGTACGCAGGGGTCTATGGCTACACCTTC. Its translation: CAWYAGVYGYTF.

This chain uses TRBV6-6 with TRBJ1-2; TRBD1 is a possible D gene (6 bases). CDR3 length: 13 amino acids. Per germline, CDR1 MNHNY and CDR2 SVGAGI (reference sequence). V lost 5 bases, J lost 2 bases, and 9 bases lay in between. Written as DNA, the CDR3 is TGTGCCAGCAGTGGACAGCGAAACTATGGCTACACCTTC. This gives the protein CASSGQRNYGYTF.